These 21 T cell receptor beta chains were all obtained from the same sample, sequenced in a study of cytomegalovirus exposure and HLA in healthy donors. PCR primers comprised 60 Vbeta and 13 Jbeta primers. The data were produced by immunoSEQ multiplex PCR, yet TCRdb's version contains in-frame clones alone and is incomplete. This repertoire shows under 100,000 clones, around two thirds found once; its top ten account for 5% to 6.5%. The specimen was PBMCs. These receptors all come from a woman in her 30s in good health and CMV-seropositive.

This clone was detected a few times. The genes are TRBV5-8 and TRBJ2-2; D not resolved. V dropped 4 bases and J dropped 5 bases, with 21 bases sitting between them. Germline V gives CDR1 SGHTS, CDR2 YDEGEE. This CDR3 contains 17 residues. The CDR3 here is CASSGTPGSHLTGELFF. DNA of the CDR3: TGTGCCAGCAGCGGCACCCCCGGGTCCCACCTTACCGGGGAGCTGTTTTTT.

The chain joins TRBV28 to TRBJ2-7; 9 positions match TRBD1. The junction had 5 bases not matched to a gene; V was cut back by 4 bases and J by 4 bases. The CDR3 loop spans 14 amino acids. CDR1 is MDHEN and CDR2 is SYDVKM in the germline V gene. The CDR3 sequence: CASSSTGGGYEQYF. Here the CDR3 DNA reads TGTGCCAGCAGTTCGACAGGGGGAGGGTACGAGCAGTACTTC.

The gene calls are TRBV7-2 and TRBJ2-1; 13 bases fit TRBD2. The CDR3 totals 16 residues. After removal of 3 bases from V and 5 bases from J, the junction contained 4 bases not matched to a gene. Germline CDR1 and CDR2: SGHTA and FQGNSA. In DNA form, the CDR3 reads TGTGCCAGCAGCTTGGGACTAGCGGGATGGGACAATGAGCAGTTCTTC. The encoded protein is CASSLGLAGWDNEQFF.

This clone showed up just once. This chain connects TRBV25-1 to TRBJ1-2; D unresolved. Trimming took off 2 bases at V and 5 bases at J, with 15 bases between the two ends. From germline, CDR1 is MGHDK and CDR2 SYGVNS. This CDR3 contains 15 residues. The CDR3 loop is CASSEIIESVYGYTF. CDR3 bases: TGTGCCAGCAGTGAAATCATAGAAAGTGTATATGGCTACACCTTC.

In nucleotides, the CDR3 is TGCGCCAGCAGCCAAGACAGATCCTACGAGCAGTACTTC. Encoded protein: CASSQDRSYEQYF. The chain carries TRBV4-1 and TRBJ2-7; D not certain. Trimming took off 0 bases at V and 1 base at J, with 4 bases between the two ends. Germline CDR1 reads MGHRA; CDR2 reads YSYEKL. This CDR3 has 13 residues.

As for this clone: One end of the junction fails to match germline, which may point to a read error. The V call is TRBV7-9, the J call TRBJ1-5; 7 bases agree with TRBD1. The V gene's germline CDR1 is SEHNR and CDR2 FQNEAQ (reference sequence). The CDR3 extends over 16 amino acids. CDR3 residues: CSSSLGLQGGNQPQHF. In nucleotides, the CDR3 is TGTTCCAGCAGCTTAGGTTTGCAGGGGGGCAATCAGCCCCAGCATTTT. Supplemented by reference TRBV7-9 and TRBJ1-5, the full variable domain reads DTGVSQNPRHKITKRGQNVTFRCDPISEHNRLYWYRQTLGQGPEFLTYFQNEAQLEKSRLLSDRFSAERPKGSFSTLEIQRTEQGDSAMYLCSSSLGLQGGNQPQHFGDGTRLSIL.

This clone occurred a few times. The chain recombines TRBV27 with TRBJ2-7, with 8 bases aligning to TRBD1. Looked up from germline, CDR1 is MNHEY and CDR2 is SMNVEV (reference sequence). The CDR3 length is 14 residues. Trimming cost V 4 bases and J 2 bases; bases outside gene matches: 4. This CDR3 is CASSSQGAAYEQYF. The CDR3 region has the DNA TGTGCCAGCAGTTCCCAGGGGGCCGCCTACGAGCAGTACTTC.

The CDR3 DNA reads as TGTGCCAGCAGTCCGGGACAGCTCAATCAGCCCCAGCATTTT. Translated, it gives CASSPGQLNQPQHF. The chain carries TRBV28 and TRBJ1-5, with 7 bases fitting TRBD1. This CDR3 spans 14 amino acids. Germline CDR1 MDHEN, CDR2 SYDVKM. V lost 5 bases to trimming and J lost 3 bases; unmatched junction nucleotides: 4.

In its sample, this clone was seen a few times. This chain links TRBV14 with TRBJ2-7; TRBD1 is a possible D gene (6 bases). Trimming pared 3 bases from V and 9 bases from J, leaving 12 bases between. CDR1 and CDR2 from the germline V gene are SGHDN and FVKESK. The CDR3 is 12 amino acids. CDR3 loop: CASSHGDIGQYF. CDR3 nucleotide sequence: TGTGCCAGCAGCCACGGGGACATTGGGCAGTACTTC.

The rearrangement uses TRBV10-2 and TRBJ2-7, with unresolved D. V lost 9 bases to trimming and J lost 10 bases, with 13 bases between them. Germline V gene sequence: CDR1 WSHSY, CDR2 SAAADI. The CDR3 loop spans 10 amino acids. The CDR3, as DNA: TGCGCCAGTGGCACGGGTCGACAGTACTTC. Amino acids: CASGTGRQYF.

J is TRBJ1-2 and V is TRBV9; D is perhaps TRBD1 (6 bases). V was cut by 7 bases and J by 6 bases, with 13 bases left in between. CDR3 size: 12 residues. The germline V gene has CDR1 SGDLS and CDR2 YYNGEE. The CDR3: CASQGIVDGYTF. The CDR3 DNA is TGTGCCAGCCAGGGGATAGTCGATGGCTACACCTTC.

This rearrangement joins TRBV27 to TRBJ1-6; 9 bases align to TRBD1. Germline V lookup: CDR1 MNHEY, CDR2 SMNVEV (reference sequence). Unmatched junction bases numbered 6, after V lost 1 base and J lost 8 bases. CDR3 size: 16 residues. CDR3 nucleotide sequence: TGTGCCAGCAGTTTATACCGGGACAGGGTTTATTCACCCCTCCACTTT. Translating it yields CASSLYRDRVYSPLHF.

The rearrangement uses TRBV5-5 and TRBJ2-7, with 7 bases that match TRBD1. The germline CDR1 and CDR2 sequences are SGHKS and YYEKEE (reference sequence). CDR3 length equals 15 residues. With V trimmed by 0 bases and J by 0 bases, 3 bases remained unmatched. CDR3 amino acids: CASSLAGTASYEQYF. DNA of the CDR3: TGTGCCAGCAGCTTGGCCGGGACAGCCTCCTACGAGCAGTACTTC. The full variable domain, completed using reference TRBV5-5 and TRBJ2-7, is DAGVTQSPTHLIKTRGQQVTLRCSPISGHKSVSWYQQVLGQGPQFIFQYYEKEERGRGNFPDRFSARQFPNYSSELNVNALLLGDSALYLCASSLAGTASYEQYFGPGTRLTVT.

The V call is TRBV7-6, the J call TRBJ2-1; 10 bases line up with TRBD2. Losses at the gene ends were 0 bases for V and 8 bases for J; bases not matched to a gene: 7. This CDR3 is 16 amino acids long. Germline V gene sequence: CDR1 SGHVS, CDR2 FNYEAQ. DNA for the CDR3: TGTGCCAGCAGCTTAGCGGCAGCGGGGGGGCTCTATGAGCAGTTCTTC. It codes for CASSLAAAGGLYEQFF.

This chain links TRBV7-2 with TRBJ2-7; TRBD2 matches 9 bases. Per the germline V gene, CDR1 is SGHTA and CDR2 is FQGNSA. V was clipped by 3 bases and J by 2 bases; unmatched bases: 8. The CDR3 runs 16 residues. The CDR3 DNA follows: TGTGCCAGCAGCTTCAGCGGGGGGCTCACCCCCTACGAGCAGTACTTC. This sequence encodes CASSFSGGLTPYEQYF.

The chain recombines TRBV5-6 with TRBJ1-5, with D possibly matching TRBD1 (5 bases). The germline CDR1 and CDR2 sequences are SGHDT and YYEEEE. CDR3 length: 14 amino acids. V dropped 2 bases and J dropped 7 bases, with 13 bases sitting between them. DNA of the CDR3: TGTGCCAGCAGCTTTCAGGGCAGCGTCCAGCCCCAGCATTTT. Translation gives CASSFQGSVQPQHF.

The gene calls are TRBV19 and TRBJ2-7, with D perhaps matching TRBD1 (6 bases). This CDR3 region has 13 residues. Trimming removed 4 bases from V and 5 bases from J, with 12 bases in between. CDR1 LNHDA and CDR2 SQIVND come from the germline V gene (reference sequence). CDR3 in amino acids: CASSTGAFDEQYF. The DNA of the CDR3 is TGTGCCAGTAGTACAGGGGCTTTCGACGAGCAGTACTTC. The full variable domain, rest sourced from reference TRBV19 and TRBJ2-7, is DGGITQSPKYLFRKEGQNVTLSCEQNLNHDAMYWYRQDPGQGLRLIYYSQIVNDFQKGDIAEGYSVSREKKESFPLTVTSAQKNPTAFYLCASSTGAFDEQYFGPGTRLTVT.

This clone turned up a few times. This rearrangement joins TRBV9 to TRBJ1-4; no firm D call. V was trimmed by 3 bases and J by 6 bases, leaving 9 bases between them. Germline lookup yields CDR1 SGDLS and CDR2 YYNGEE. This CDR3 is built from 13 residues. Here the CDR3 reads CASSEALDEKLFF. The CDR3 DNA sequence: TGTGCCAGCAGCGAAGCCCTGGATGAAAAACTGTTTTTT. The variable domain in full, with the rest retrieved from reference TRBV9 and TRBJ1-4, is DSGVTQTPKHLITATGQRVTLRCSPRSGDLSVYWYQQSLDQGLQFLIQYYNGEERAKGNILERFSAQQFPDLHSELNLSSLELGDSALYFCASSEALDEKLFFGSGTQLSVL.

This sequence joins TRBV7-2 and TRBJ2-6; a weak D match, TRBD2 (6 bases). Trimming took off 8 bases at V and 4 bases at J, with 12 bases between the two ends. The CDR3 has 14 residues. In germline, CDR1 is SGHTA, CDR2 FQGNSA. The CDR3 coding sequence is TGTGCCAGCCAGGCGGGGACCGGGGCCAACGTCCTGACTTTC. Protein sequence: CASQAGTGANVLTF.

The V gene is TRBV7-8, the J gene TRBJ1-2; no firm D call. V lost 2 bases, J lost 0 bases, and 7 bases lay in between. Germline V CDR1 and CDR2: SGHVS, FQNEAQ. CDR3 length equals 14 residues. CDR3 in DNA: TGTGCCAGCAGCTTATCAGGCACTAACTATGGCTACACCTTC. It encodes CASSLSGTNYGYTF.

This chain links TRBV30 with TRBJ2-1; 7 positions agree with TRBD1. The CDR3 sequence is 15 residues long. The trim removed 2 bases at V and 3 bases at J, leaving 7 bases unmatched. Germline CDR1 is GTSNPN and CDR2 is SVGIG (reference sequence). The CDR3 here is CAWSRTGIIYNEQFF. The CDR3 coding sequence is TGTGCCTGGAGTAGGACAGGCATTATCTACAATGAGCAGTTCTTC.